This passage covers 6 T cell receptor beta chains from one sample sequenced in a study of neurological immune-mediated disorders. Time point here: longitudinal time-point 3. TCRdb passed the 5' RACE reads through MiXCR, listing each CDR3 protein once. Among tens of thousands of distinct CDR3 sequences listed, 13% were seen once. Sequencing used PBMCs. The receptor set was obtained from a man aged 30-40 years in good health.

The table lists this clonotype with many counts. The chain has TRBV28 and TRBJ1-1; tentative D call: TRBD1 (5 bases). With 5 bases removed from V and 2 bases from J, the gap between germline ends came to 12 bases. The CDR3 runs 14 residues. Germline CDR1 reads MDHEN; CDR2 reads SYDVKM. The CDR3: CASSPWGVNTEAFF. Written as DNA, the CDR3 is TGTGCCAGCAGTCCCTGGGGGGTCAACACTGAAGCTTTCTTT. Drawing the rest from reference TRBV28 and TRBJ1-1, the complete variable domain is DVKVTQSSRYLVKRTGEKVFLECVQDMDHENMFWYRQDPGLGLRLIYFSYDVKMKEKGDIPEGYSVSREKKERFSLILESASTNQTSMYLCASSPWGVNTEAFFGQGTRLTVV.

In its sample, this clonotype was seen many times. The CDR3 nucleotides read TGTGCCAGCAGCAGGATAACGGAAACCGAAGCTTTCTTT. This codes for CASSRITETEAFF. This chain links TRBV5-5 with TRBJ1-1; D not resolved. V was cut by 4 bases and J by 8 bases, with 15 bases left in between. Germline V gives CDR1 SGHKS, CDR2 YYEKEE (reference sequence). The CDR3 runs to 13 residues.

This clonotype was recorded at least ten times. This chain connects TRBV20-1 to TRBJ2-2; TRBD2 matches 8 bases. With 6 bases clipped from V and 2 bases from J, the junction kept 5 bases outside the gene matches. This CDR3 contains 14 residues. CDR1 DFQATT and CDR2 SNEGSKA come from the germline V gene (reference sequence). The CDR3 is CSAALAVNTGELFF. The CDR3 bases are TGCAGTGCAGCACTAGCGGTAAACACCGGGGAGCTGTTTTTT.

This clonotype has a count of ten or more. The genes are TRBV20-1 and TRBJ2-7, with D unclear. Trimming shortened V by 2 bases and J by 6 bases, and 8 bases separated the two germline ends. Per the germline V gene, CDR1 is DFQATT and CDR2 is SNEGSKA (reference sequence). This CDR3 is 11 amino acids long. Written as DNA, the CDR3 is TGCAGTGCTAGAACTGATCGCGAGCAGTACTTC. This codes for CSARTDREQYF.

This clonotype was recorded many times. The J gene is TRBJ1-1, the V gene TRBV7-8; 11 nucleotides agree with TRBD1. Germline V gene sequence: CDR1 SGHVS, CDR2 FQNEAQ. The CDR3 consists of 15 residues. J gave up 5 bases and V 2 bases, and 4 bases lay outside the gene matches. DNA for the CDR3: TGTGCCAGCAGCTTATCGGGGACAGGGGGGACTGAAGCTTTCTTT. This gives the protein CASSLSGTGGTEAFF.

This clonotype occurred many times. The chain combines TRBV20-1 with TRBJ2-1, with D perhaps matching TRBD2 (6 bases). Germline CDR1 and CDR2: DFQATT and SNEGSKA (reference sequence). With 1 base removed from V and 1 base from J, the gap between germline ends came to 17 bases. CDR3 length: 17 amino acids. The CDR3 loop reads CSARAQGGVQSYNEQFF. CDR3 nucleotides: TGCAGTGCTAGAGCTCAAGGAGGGGTGCAATCCTACAATGAGCAGTTCTTC.